The following is a T cell receptor beta chain sequence with its context. The antigen is not known. This specimen belongs to a study of vaccination effects on CD4 cells after COVID-19. Study results and limitations: Common cold coronaviruses were cross-recognized by only 1 of 255 vaccine-induced clones in healthy vaccinees.

TCRdb keeps only in-frame clones here, not all; method: immunoSEQ multiplex PCR. The sample has 40,000 to 50,000 clones; over 75% are singletons. Peptide-pool stimulation followed by sequencing identified expanded antigen-specific CD4+ clonotypes in the ViraFEST assay. Subsequent to a culture period of about nine days, CD4+ T cells were isolated. None of these healthy vaccinees had been infected with SARS-CoV-2 before vaccination. On days 3 and 7, fresh IL-2 medium replaced half the medium. V gave up 2 bases and J gave up 5 bases, with 9 bases separating them. CDR3 size: 13 residues. Per the germline V gene, CDR1 is LNHDA and CDR2 is SQIVND (reference sequence).

The sequence came from a human donor who received a COVID-19 vaccine. The specimen comprised CD4+ T cells from PBMCs cultured with HCoV-NL63 spike peptides, sampled before COVID-19 vaccination. The chain has TRBV19 and TRBJ1-1, with D possibly TRBD1 on 5 matching bases. DNA of the CDR3: TGTGCCAGTAGTATAACCCCAGGGACTGAAGCTTTCTTT. Translation gives CASSITPGTEAFF. The variable domain in full, completed from reference TRBV19 and TRBJ1-1, reads DGGITQSPKYLFRKEGQNVTLSCEQNLNHDAMYWYRQDPGQGLRLIYYSQIVNDFQKGDIAEGYSVSREKKESFPLTVTSAQKNPTAFYLCASSITPGTEAFFGQGTRLTVV.